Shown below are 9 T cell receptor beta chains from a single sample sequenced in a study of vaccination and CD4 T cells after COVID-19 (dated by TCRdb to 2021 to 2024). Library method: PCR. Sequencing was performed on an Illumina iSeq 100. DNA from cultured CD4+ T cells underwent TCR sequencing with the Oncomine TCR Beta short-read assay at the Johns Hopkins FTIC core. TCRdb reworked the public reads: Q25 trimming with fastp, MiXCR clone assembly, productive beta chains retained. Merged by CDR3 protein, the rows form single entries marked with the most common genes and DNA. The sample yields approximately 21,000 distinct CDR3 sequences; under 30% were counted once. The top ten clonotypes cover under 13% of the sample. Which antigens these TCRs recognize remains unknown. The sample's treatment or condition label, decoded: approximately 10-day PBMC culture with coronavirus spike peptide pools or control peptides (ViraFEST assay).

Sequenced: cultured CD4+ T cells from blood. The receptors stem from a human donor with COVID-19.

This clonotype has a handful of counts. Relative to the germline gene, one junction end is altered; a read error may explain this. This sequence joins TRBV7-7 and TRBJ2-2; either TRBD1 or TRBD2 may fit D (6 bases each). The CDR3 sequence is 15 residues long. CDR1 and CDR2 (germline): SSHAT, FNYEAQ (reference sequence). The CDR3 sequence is CASSLLGGASGELFF. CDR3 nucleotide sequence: TGTGCTAGCAGCTTATTGGGGGGCGCGTCCGGGGAGCTGTTTTTT.

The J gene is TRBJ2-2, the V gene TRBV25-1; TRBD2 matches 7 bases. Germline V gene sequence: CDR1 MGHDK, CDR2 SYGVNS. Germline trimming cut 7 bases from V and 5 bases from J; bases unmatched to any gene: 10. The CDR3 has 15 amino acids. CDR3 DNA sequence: TGTGCCAGCACCCCAGCCGGGGAGGGAACCGGGGAGCTGTTTTTT. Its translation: CASTPAGEGTGELFF.

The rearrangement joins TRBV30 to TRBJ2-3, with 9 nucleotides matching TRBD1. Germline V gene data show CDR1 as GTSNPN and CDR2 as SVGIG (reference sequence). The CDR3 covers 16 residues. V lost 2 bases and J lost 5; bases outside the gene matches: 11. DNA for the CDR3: TGTGCCTGGAGTCCCCTCCGACAGGGGGAAAAAGATACGCAGTATTTT. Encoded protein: CAWSPLRQGEKDTQYF.

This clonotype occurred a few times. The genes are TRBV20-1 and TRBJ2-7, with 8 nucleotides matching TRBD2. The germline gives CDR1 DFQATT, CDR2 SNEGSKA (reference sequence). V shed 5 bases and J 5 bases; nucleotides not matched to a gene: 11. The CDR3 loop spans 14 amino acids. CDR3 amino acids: CSAFQAGAGNEQYF. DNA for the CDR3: TGCAGTGCTTTCCAAGCGGGGGCTGGCAACGAGCAGTACTTC.

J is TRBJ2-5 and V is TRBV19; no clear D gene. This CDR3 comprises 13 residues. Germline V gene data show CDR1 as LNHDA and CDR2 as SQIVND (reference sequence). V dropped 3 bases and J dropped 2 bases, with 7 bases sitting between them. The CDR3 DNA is TGTGCCAGTAGTATGAACGTTCAAGAGACCCAGTACTTC. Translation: CASSMNVQETQYF.

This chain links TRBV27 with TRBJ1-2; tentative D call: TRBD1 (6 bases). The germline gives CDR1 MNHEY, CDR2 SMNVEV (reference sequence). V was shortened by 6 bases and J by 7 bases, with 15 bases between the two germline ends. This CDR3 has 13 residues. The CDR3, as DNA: TGTGCCAGCAGCCACACCGACAGGCCTGGCTACACCTTC. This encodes CASSHTDRPGYTF.

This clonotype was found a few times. CDR3 DNA: TGTGCCAGCAGCTTAGACCCCGCGGCAGGGGGCAATGGCTACACCTTC. Protein sequence: CASSLDPAAGGNGYTF. The rearrangement links TRBV7-2 to TRBJ1-2; TRBD1 matches at 8 bases. V gave up 1 base and J gave up 6 bases; unmatched junction bases: 10. CDR3 size: 16 residues. CDR1 and CDR2 from the germline V gene are SGHTA and FQGNSA.

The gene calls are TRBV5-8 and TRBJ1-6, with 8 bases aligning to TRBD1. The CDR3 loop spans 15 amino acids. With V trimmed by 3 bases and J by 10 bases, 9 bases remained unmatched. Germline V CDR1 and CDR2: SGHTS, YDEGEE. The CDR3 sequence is CASSSLRQGRSPLHF. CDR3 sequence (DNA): TGTGCCAGCAGCTCCCTCCGACAGGGGAGGTCACCCCTCCACTTT.

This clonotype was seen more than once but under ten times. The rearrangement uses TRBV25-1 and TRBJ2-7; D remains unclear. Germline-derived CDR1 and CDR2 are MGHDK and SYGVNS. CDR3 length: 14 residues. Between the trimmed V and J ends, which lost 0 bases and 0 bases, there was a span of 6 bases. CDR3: CASSEYRGSYEQYF. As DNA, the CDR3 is TGTGCCAGCAGTGAATATCGAGGCTCCTACGAGCAGTACTTC.